The entry below gives a single TCR beta chain sequence along with its context. Its antigen remains unidentified. The source of the sample is a study of cytomegalovirus exposure and HLA in healthy donors. Study-wide points: In presence/absence analyses, roughly uniform sequencing depth across donors was assumed. Researchers catalogued approximately 170 TCR beta chains as cytomegalovirus-associated. Among the most significant clusters, several appeared linked to common viral pathogens in a later analysis. Among CMV-associated TCR beta chains, most appeared HLA-restricted in a later analysis.

In the PCR, 60 Vbeta and 13 Jbeta primers were used. Measured with immunoSEQ multiplex PCR; TCRdb has only the in-frame clones, and not every one. The sample includes about 160,000 clones, roughly four fifths seen only once; the top ten take more than 2.5%. The CDR3 runs to 11 residues. Germline assignment: CDR1 SGHRS and CDR2 YFSETQ. V lost 4 bases to trimming and J lost 5 bases; unmatched junction nucleotides: 0. Specimen: PBMCs. The sequence was obtained from a female donor in good health and CMV-seronegative. The J gene is TRBJ2-7, the V gene TRBV5-1; 7 nucleotides match TRBD1. CDR3 DNA: TGCGCCAGCAGCGGGACAGACGAGCAGTACTTC. Translating it yields CASSGTDEQYF.